The following is a TCR beta chain sequence with its context. Its target is not known. The source of the sample is a study of T cells after yellow fever vaccination. UMIs were added to TCR cDNA along with a universal primer site when it was made by 5'RACE template switching. In TCRdb, the 5' RACE reads were re-called with MiXCR into one record per CDR3 protein. The sample holds 500,000 to 650,000 distinct CDR3 sequences; roughly a sixth are singletons and the top ten take 17%. Study-level results: A large majority of primary-vaccination clones showed up again after the booster (around 96% CD4, 85% to 90% CD8).

V lost 4 bases and J lost 5, with 13 bases in between. This CDR3 is 14 amino acids long. Germline CDR1 reads SGHKS; CDR2 reads YYEKEE (reference sequence). The TCR was taken from a man aged 18 to 30 who received the YFV17D yellow fever vaccine. Material: PBMCs, obtained 5 to 6 days after the first yellow fever vaccination. V and J are TRBV5-5 and TRBJ1-5, with D uncertain. CDR3 in DNA: TGTGCCAGCAGCGCGACACGGGTAGATCAGCCCCAGCATTTT. It encodes CASSATRVDQPQHF.